Each of the 10 T cell receptor beta chains below was sequenced from the same sample in a study of T cell responses to AZD1222 COVID-19 vaccine. Sequenced by immunoSEQ multiplex PCR; TCRdb stores in-frame clones only, minus some. This sample's clone table lists 150,000 or so clones. The sample was peripheral blood. Source of these receptors: an adult in good health.

This rearrangement joins TRBV9 to TRBJ1-1, with D tentatively TRBD1 (5 bases). CDR3 size: 14 residues. Trimming took off 3 bases at V and 1 base at J, with 10 bases between the two ends. Germline V lookup: CDR1 SGDLS, CDR2 YYNGEE. For the CDR3, the DNA is TGTGCCAGCAGCGCAGGGTTGGGGAACACTGAAGCTTTCTTT. This encodes CASSAGLGNTEAFF.

The chain uses TRBV2 and TRBJ1-2; 8 nucleotides align to TRBD1. Germline CDR1 is SNHLY and CDR2 is FYNNEI. The CDR3 is 13 residues long. The trim removed 6 bases at V and 6 bases at J, leaving 6 bases unmatched. The CDR3 protein is CASRGQGIDGYTF. In DNA form, the CDR3 reads TGTGCCAGCAGAGGACAGGGTATCGATGGCTACACCTTC.

The V gene is TRBV6-2 or TRBV6-3, the J gene TRBJ1-1; D ambiguous. The CDR3 runs to 12 residues. V lost 1 base, J lost 3 bases, and 3 bases lay in between. Per germline, CDR1 MNHEY and CDR2 SVGEGT. The CDR3 is CASSYFDTEAFF. The CDR3 nucleotides are TGTGCCAGCAGTTACTTTGACACTGAAGCTTTCTTT.

This chain connects TRBV6-1 to TRBJ2-7; D uncertain. Trimming cost V 1 base and J 2 bases, with 12 bases left between them. This CDR3 comprises 15 residues. Germline CDR1 and CDR2: MNHNS and SASEGT. CDR3 loop: CASSEERVEAYEQYF. The DNA of the CDR3 is TGTGCCAGCAGTGAAGAAAGGGTCGAGGCCTACGAGCAGTACTTC.

The rearrangement joins TRBV5-6 to TRBJ2-3; D is possibly TRBD1 (5 bases). The germline V gene encodes CDR1 SGHDT and CDR2 YYEEEE. Trimming cost V 5 bases and J 5 bases, with 24 bases left between them. This CDR3 is built from 17 residues. The CDR3 DNA reads as TGTGCCAGCAGAGAAGGTCTGGGAAGGGGCGATGGAGATACGCAGTATTTT. Translating it yields CASREGLGRGDGDTQYF.

The chain employs TRBV18 and TRBJ1-5; D uncertain. Trimming cost V 3 bases and J 3 bases, with 3 bases left between them. This CDR3 comprises 12 residues. CDR1 KGHSH and CDR2 LQKENI come from the germline V gene. CDR3 DNA: TGTGCCAGCTCACCTAACAATCAGCCCCAGCATTTT. Residues: CASSPNNQPQHF.

The V call is TRBV6-1, the J call TRBJ1-1; TRBD1 matches at 11 bases. The germline V gene has CDR1 MNHNS and CDR2 SASEGT. V was clipped by 4 bases and J by 7 bases; unmatched bases: 17. The CDR3 runs to 18 residues. As DNA, the CDR3 is TGTGCCAGCAGTGGACTCCGGACAGGGGGCGCGGTGGGCATTGAAGCTTTCTTT. Translating gives CASSGLRTGGAVGIEAFF.

V and J are TRBV7-9 and TRBJ2-5; D is possibly TRBD1 (6 bases). The V gene's germline CDR1 is SEHNR and CDR2 FQNEAQ (reference sequence). The CDR3 extends over 13 amino acids. Trimming removed 3 bases at V and 5 bases at J, with 10 bases between. CDR3 residues: CASSFTGKETQYF. The CDR3 bases are TGTGCCAGCAGCTTCACAGGGAAGGAGACCCAGTACTTC.

The chain combines TRBV30 with TRBJ1-4, with D perhaps TRBD1 (6 bases). CDR1 and CDR2 (germline): GTSNPN, SVGIG (reference sequence). The ends were cut back, 5 bases at V and 8 bases at J, with 9 bases in the middle. CDR3 length: 11 amino acids. The CDR3 DNA reads as TGTGCCTGGGCAACAGGGGAAAAACTGTTTTTT. As protein: CAWATGEKLFF.

V gene TRBV5-1 combines with J gene TRBJ1-2; the match to TRBD1 covers 12 bases. The CDR3 covers 16 residues. V lost 5 bases, J lost 0 bases, and 5 bases stayed unmatched. Germline CDR1 SGHRS, CDR2 YFSETQ. CDR3 coding DNA: TGCGCCAGCAGTCGGGGACAGGGGGCTCCTAACTATGGCTACACCTTC. Its translation: CASSRGQGAPNYGYTF.